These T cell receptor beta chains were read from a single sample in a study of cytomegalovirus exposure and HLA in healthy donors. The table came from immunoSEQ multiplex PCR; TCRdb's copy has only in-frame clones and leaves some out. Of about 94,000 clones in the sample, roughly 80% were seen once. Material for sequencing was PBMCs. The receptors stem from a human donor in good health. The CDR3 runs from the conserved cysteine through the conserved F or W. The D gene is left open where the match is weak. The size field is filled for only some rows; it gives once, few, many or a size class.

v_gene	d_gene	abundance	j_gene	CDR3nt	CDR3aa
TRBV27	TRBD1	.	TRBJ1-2	TGTGCCAGCAGGCTCGCCTCGGGACAGGGGTCTGGCTACACCTTC	CASRLASGQGSGYTF
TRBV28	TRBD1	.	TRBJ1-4	TGTGCCAGCAGTAGCCCGACAGGGTTGACTGAAAAACTGTTTTTT	CASSSPTGLTEKLFF
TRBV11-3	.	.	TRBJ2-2	TGTGCCAGCAGCCGGGTTTTGGGAGGCGGGGAGCTGTTTTTT	CASSRVLGGGELFF
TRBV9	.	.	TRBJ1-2	TGTGCCAGCAGGAGGGGGGGCGTCTATGGCTACACCTTC	CASRRGGVYGYTF
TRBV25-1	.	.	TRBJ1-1	TGTGCCACCGGGAGGGGCCCTGAAGCTTTCTTT	CATGRGPEAFF
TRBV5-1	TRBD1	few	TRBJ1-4	TGCGCCAGCAGCCACGGGACAGATGAAAAACTGTTTTTT	CASSHGTDEKLFF
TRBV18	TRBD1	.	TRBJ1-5	TGTGCCAGCTCACTATCGGGACAGATGGAACAGCCCCAGCATTTT	CASSLSGQMEQPQHF
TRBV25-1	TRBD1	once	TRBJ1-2	TGTGCCAGCAGTACAGGGGGTTACCACTATGGCTACACCTTC	CASSTGGYHYGYTF
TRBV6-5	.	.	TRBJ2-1	TGTGCCAGCAGTTACTCCCCACCCCGGGACAATGAGCAGTTCTTC	CASSYSPPRDNEQFF
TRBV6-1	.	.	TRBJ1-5	TGTGCCAGCAGTGAACTAGCCGAACGGCTTAATCAGCCCCAGCATTTT	CASSELAERLNQPQHF
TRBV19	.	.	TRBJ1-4	TGTGCCAGTAGTATGGGGGGGGGTGAAAAACTGTTTTTT	CASSMGGGEKLFF
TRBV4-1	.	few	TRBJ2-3	TGCGCCAGCAGCCAAGTGCCCGTCGGGACAGATACGCAGTATTTT	CASSQVPVGTDTQYF
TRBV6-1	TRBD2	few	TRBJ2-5	TGTGCCAGCAGTGCCTCTAGCGGGGGGGGCCAAGAGACCCAGTACTTC	CASSASSGGGQETQYF
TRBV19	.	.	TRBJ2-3	TGTGCCAGTAGTAGATCTAGAGGGCCCGTTGCTGGAGATACGCAGTATTTT	CASSRSRGPVAGDTQYF
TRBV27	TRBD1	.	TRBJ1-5	TGTGCCAGCAGGTTCTCGACAGGGGGCCTTTATAGCAATCAGCCCCAGCATTTT	CASRFSTGGLYSNQPQHF
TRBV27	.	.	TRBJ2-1	TGTGCCAGCAGTTTCCTAGAAACGTTTATCACGGGAGTTGAGCAGTTCTTC	CASSFLETFITGVEQFF
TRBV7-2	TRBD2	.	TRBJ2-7	TGTGCCAGCAGGCCTACTAGCGAGCGTTTCTACGAGCAGTACTTC	CASRPTSERFYEQYF
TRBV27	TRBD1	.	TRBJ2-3	TGTGCCAGCAGTTTATCCAGTCGACAGGGTGAGGCTACGCAGTATTTT	CASSLSSRQGEATQYF
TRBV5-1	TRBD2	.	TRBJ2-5	TGCGCCAGCAGCCCAACGCCTAGCGGGCTAGGGGCGGACAAGACCCAGTACTTC	CASSPTPSGLGADKTQYF
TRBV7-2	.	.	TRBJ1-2	TGTGCCAGCAGCCCCCGCCTAAAAGAAGGCTACACCTTC	CASSPRLKEGYTF
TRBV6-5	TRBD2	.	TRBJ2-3	TGTGCCAGCCGGGGGACTACCTCAGACACAGATACGCAGTATTTT	CASRGTTSDTDTQYF
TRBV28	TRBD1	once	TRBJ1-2	TGTGCCAGCAGTTACTCCTGGACAGGTCGCTATGGCTACACCTTC	CASSYSWTGRYGYTF
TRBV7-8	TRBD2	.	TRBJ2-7	TGTGCCAGCAGCTTAGAAGCGGGAGTGTTGTACGAGCAGTACTTC	CASSLEAGVLYEQYF
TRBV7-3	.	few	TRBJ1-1	TGTGCCAGCAGCTTAAGCCGGGGGAATGAAGCTTTCTTT	CASSLSRGNEAFF
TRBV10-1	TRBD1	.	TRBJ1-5	TGCGCCAGCACTACAGGGGGCGCCGGGCATAGCAATCAGCCCCAGCATTTT	CASTTGGAGHSNQPQHF
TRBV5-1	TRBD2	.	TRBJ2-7	TGCGCCAGCAGCGGGGGGACTAGCGGGTACGAGCAGTACTTC	CASSGGTSGYEQYF
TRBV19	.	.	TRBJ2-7	TGTGCCAGTAGTATCGACAGTTCCCTTCCCTACGAGCAGTACTTC	CASSIDSSLPYEQYF
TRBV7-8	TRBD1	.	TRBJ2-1	TGTGCCAGCAGCTCGACAGGGGGGCATGAGCAGTTCTTC	CASSSTGGHEQFF
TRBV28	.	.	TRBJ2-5	TGTGCCAGCAGTCCAACTCGCACCCTGGAGACCCAGTACTTC	CASSPTRTLETQYF
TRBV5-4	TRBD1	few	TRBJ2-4	TGTGCCAGCAGCTATCGGGCCGGGACAGGAAAAAACATTCAGTACTTC	CASSYRAGTGKNIQYF
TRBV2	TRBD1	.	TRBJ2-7	TGTGCCAGCAGTCGAGACAGGGGCGGCTACGAGCAGTACTTC	CASSRDRGGYEQYF
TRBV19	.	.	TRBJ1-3	TGTGCCAGTACAAGGGGCAGTAGTGGAAACACCATATATTTT	CASTRGSSGNTIYF
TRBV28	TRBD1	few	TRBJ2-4	TGTGCCAGCAGTTTGCAGGGGGCGGTCGAAAACATTCAGTACTTC	CASSLQGAVENIQYF
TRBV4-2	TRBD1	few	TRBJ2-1	TGTGCCAGACGGGACAGCGGATTTAATGAGCAGTTCTTC	CARRDSGFNEQFF
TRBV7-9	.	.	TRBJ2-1	TGTGCCAGCAGCTTAGGGCTAGCTCTTAACCCGTACAATGAGCAGTTCTTC	CASSLGLALNPYNEQFF
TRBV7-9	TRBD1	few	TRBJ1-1	TGTGCCAGCAGCGCCCGACAGGGACACACTGAAGCTTTCTTT	CASSARQGHTEAFF
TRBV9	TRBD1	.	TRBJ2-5	TGTGCCAGCAGCGTAGGGACAGGGCAAGAGACCCAGTACTTC	CASSVGTGQETQYF
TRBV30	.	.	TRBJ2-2	TGTGCCTGGAGCCCGACAAATACGAACACCGGGGAGCTGTTTTTT	CAWSPTNTNTGELFF
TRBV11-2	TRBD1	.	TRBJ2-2	TGTGCCAGCAGCCCCCAGCAGGGGGCACTAACCGGGGAGCTGTTTTTT	CASSPQQGALTGELFF
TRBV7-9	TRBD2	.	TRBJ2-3	TGTGCCAGCAGGCCCCGCCGCGGGAGGGGCACAGATACGCAGTATTTT	CASRPRRGRGTDTQYF
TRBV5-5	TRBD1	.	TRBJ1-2	TGTGCCAGCAGCCAGGGACAGGGACTAACCTACGGCTACACCTTC	CASSQGQGLTYGYTF
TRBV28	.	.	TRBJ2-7	TGTGCCAGCAGTATACAGGTTAGCTCCTACGAGCAGTACTTC	CASSIQVSSYEQYF
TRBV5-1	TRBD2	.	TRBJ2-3	TGCGCCAGCAGCTTGGGCCCGGGAGGTTCAAATACGCAGTATTTT	CASSLGPGGSNTQYF
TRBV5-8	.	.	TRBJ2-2	TGTGCCAGCAGCGCAGGGGTATCGAACACCGGGGAGCTGTTTTTT	CASSAGVSNTGELFF